The 10 T cell receptor beta chains below all came from one sample that was sequenced in a study of cytomegalovirus exposure and HLA in healthy donors. In the PCR, 60 Vbeta and 13 Jbeta primers were used. Measured with immunoSEQ multiplex PCR; TCRdb has only the in-frame clones, and not every one. In the table there are under 200,000 clones, roughly 87% of which are singletons. Sequencing used PBMCs. The receptors were gathered from a woman in her forties or fifties in good health and CMV-seronegative.

The chain carries TRBV2 and TRBJ2-7, with TRBD2 matching over 9 bases. There are 15 residues in the CDR3. The germline gives CDR1 SNHLY, CDR2 FYNNEI. The ends lost 1 base at V and 3 bases at J; junction bases unmatched: 4. CDR3: CASSEGGGGDYEQYF. The CDR3 nucleotides read TGTGCCAGCAGTGAAGGGGGCGGGGGGGACTACGAGCAGTACTTC.

The chain couples TRBV21-1 to TRBJ2-1; the D segment call TRBD2 is taken from the table without a DNA check. TRBV21-1 is termed a pseudogene. This CDR3 is built from 18 residues. CDR3 loop: CASSKKGPSGGLYNEQFF. The DNA of the CDR3 is TGTGCCAGCAGCAAAAAGGGCCCTAGCGGGGGGCTCTACAATGAGCAGTTCTTC.

This clone was found once. CDR3 DNA sequence: TGTGCCAGCAGCTTACGAGCGGGAGGCCAAGAGACCCAGTACTTC. Encoded protein: CASSLRAGGQETQYF. The chain recombines TRBV11-2 with TRBJ2-5; 9 positions agree with TRBD2. The CDR3 covers 15 residues. The germline CDR1 and CDR2 sequences are SGHAT and FQNNGV. After removal of 2 bases from V and 1 base from J, the junction contained 2 bases not matched to a gene.

This chain links TRBV2 with TRBJ1-5, with unresolved D. V gave up 6 bases and J gave up 0 bases, with 15 bases separating them. This CDR3 contains 16 residues. Germline CDR1 reads SNHLY; CDR2 reads FYNNEI. The CDR3 loop is CASSPGFAVSNQPQHF. CDR3 sequence (DNA): TGTGCCAGCAGCCCCGGGTTCGCGGTTAGCAATCAGCCCCAGCATTTT.

The chain links TRBV18 to TRBJ2-4; TRBD1 aligns across 7 bases. Unmatched junction bases numbered 7, after V lost 5 bases and J lost 0 bases. The CDR3 length is 16 residues. From germline, CDR1 is KGHSH and CDR2 LQKENI. CDR3 amino acids: CASSTGADLAKNIQYF. CDR3 nucleotide sequence: TGTGCCAGCTCAACAGGGGCGGATCTAGCCAAAAACATTCAGTACTTC.

Here the CDR3 DNA reads TGCGCCAGCAGCCAAGATCCATGGCGGACTAGCGGTAATGAGCAGTTCTTC. It yields the protein CASSQDPWRTSGNEQFF. The chain links TRBV4-1 to TRBJ2-1, with 10 bases lining up with TRBD2. CDR3 size: 17 residues. Germline values: CDR1 MGHRA, CDR2 YSYEKL. Losses at the gene ends were 0 bases for V and 7 bases for J; bases not matched to a gene: 9.

V is TRBV7-9 and J is TRBJ2-5; 8 bases fit TRBD1. The V gene's germline CDR1 is SEHNR and CDR2 FQNEAQ (reference sequence). CDR3 size: 15 residues. V lost 7 bases to trimming and J lost 5 bases; unmatched junction nucleotides: 12. The CDR3: CASNPTGVASETQYF. The CDR3 coding sequence is TGTGCCAGCAACCCGACAGGGGTCGCGTCGGAGACCCAGTACTTC.

The chain recombines TRBV19 with TRBJ2-5; 10 positions agree with TRBD2. J was trimmed by 3 bases and V by 3 bases; bases with no gene match: 10. The CDR3 sequence is 17 residues long. The germline V gene has CDR1 LNHDA and CDR2 SQIVND (reference sequence). CDR3: CASSMGLAGEAEETQYF. The CDR3 nucleotides read TGTGCCAGTAGTATGGGCCTAGCGGGGGAAGCGGAAGAGACCCAGTACTTC. Using reference TRBV19 and TRBJ2-5 for the parts outside the CDR3, the full variable domain is DGGITQSPKYLFRKEGQNVTLSCEQNLNHDAMYWYRQDPGQGLRLIYYSQIVNDFQKGDIAEGYSVSREKKESFPLTVTSAQKNPTAFYLCASSMGLAGEAEETQYFGPGTRLLVL.

V is TRBV5-8 and J is TRBJ2-2, with 7 bases identical to TRBD1. Unmatched junction bases numbered 6, after V lost 3 bases and J lost 1 base. The CDR3 contains 16 residues. Looked up from germline, CDR1 is SGHTS and CDR2 is YDEGEE. CDR3 amino acids: CASSWETGKNTGELFF. As DNA, the CDR3 is TGTGCCAGCAGCTGGGAGACAGGGAAGAACACCGGGGAGCTGTTTTTT.

The chain couples TRBV10-3 to TRBJ2-7, with 10 nucleotides matching TRBD2. Trimming removed 8 bases from V and 0 bases from J; junction bases left unmatched: 7. Germline CDR1 is ENHRY and CDR2 is SYGVKD. This CDR3 is 15 amino acids long. The CDR3 loop reads CAILSGTSASYEQYF. The CDR3 nucleotides are TGTGCCATCCTCTCCGGGACTAGCGCCTCCTACGAGCAGTACTTC.